A single sample gave rise to the 27 T cell receptor beta chains below, sequenced in a study of shared clonotypes between healthy human individuals. Sequencing was performed with immunoSEQ multiplex PCR; in TCRdb, only in-frame clones are kept and a portion is missing. The data contain 950,000 to 1,200,000 clones, approximately 80% of them singletons. The sequencing input was memory CD4+ T cells from PBMCs. As to subset: CD45RA-negative fraction. The receptor source for this set is a man aged 18 to 29 in good health. Some clones in this sample may be carry-over from other donors' samples.

The CDR3 here is CASSLVSGIFTDTQYF. CDR3 nucleotides: TGCGCCAGCAGCTTGGTTAGCGGGATTTTCACAGATACGCAGTATTTT. The chain joins TRBV5-1 to TRBJ2-3; 8 nucleotides line up with TRBD2. CDR3 size: 16 residues. Germline V gene lookup returns CDR1 SGHRS and CDR2 YFSETQ. V lost 0 bases and J lost 2; bases outside the gene matches: 5.

CDR3 in amino acids: CASSLFHRGQNYGYTF. The CDR3 DNA reads as TGTGCCAGCAGTTTATTCCACAGGGGGCAAAACTATGGCTACACCTTC. The chain links TRBV28 to TRBJ1-2; 9 bases are shared with TRBD1. J gave up 2 bases and V 1 base, and 5 bases lay outside the gene matches. Looked up from germline, CDR1 is MDHEN and CDR2 is SYDVKM. The CDR3 sequence is 16 residues long.

The V and J genes are TRBV18 and TRBJ1-1; D ambiguous. V was trimmed by 3 bases and J by 0 bases, leaving 11 bases between them. Germline assignment: CDR1 KGHSH and CDR2 LQKENI. This CDR3 comprises 15 residues. The CDR3 DNA follows: TGTGCCAGCTCACCGAGCATGAGCATGAACACTGAAGCTTTCTTT. Residues: CASSPSMSMNTEAFF.

Remarks on this clone: A read error may be the cause here, since a much bigger clone is one base away. The chain is built from TRBV9 and TRBJ1-2; 9 bases fit TRBD1. From germline, CDR1 is SGDLS and CDR2 YYNGEE. Losses at the gene ends were 6 bases for V and 4 bases for J; bases not matched to a gene: 7. This CDR3 is built from 14 residues. CDR3 coding DNA: TGTGCCAGCACCCCGGACAGGGGAGGCTATGGCTACACCTTC. Translating it yields CASTPDRGGYGYTF. The full variable domain, rest sourced from reference TRBV9 and TRBJ1-2, is DSGVTQTPKHLITATGQRVTLRCSPRSGDLSVYWYQQSLDQGLQFLIQYYNGEERAKGNILERFSAQQFPDLHSELNLSSLELGDSALYFCASTPDRGGYGYTFGSGTRLTVV.

This chain joins TRBV5-4 and TRBJ2-7; D unresolved. The CDR3 is 12 residues long. The germline V gene encodes CDR1 SGHNT and CDR2 YYREEE (reference sequence). V was pared by 1 base and J by 3 bases, with 5 bases between. DNA for the CDR3: TGTGCCAGCAGCTTGTTTAACTACGAGCAGTACTTC. Translating gives CASSLFNYEQYF.

The rearrangement uses TRBV21-1 and TRBJ2-1; no DNA check was done on the table's D call, TRBD2. TRBV21-1 is assigned pseudogene status. The CDR3 spans 16 residues. CDR3 coding DNA: TGTGCCAGCAGCAAAGAGGAGCGGCAGGCCTACAATGAGCAGTTCTTC. Protein sequence: CASSKEERQAYNEQFF.

The chain combines TRBV20-1 with TRBJ2-3; D not resolved. Germline V lookup: CDR1 DFQATT, CDR2 SNEGSKA (reference sequence). The CDR3 extends over 11 amino acids. V was trimmed by 5 bases and J by 4 bases, leaving 7 bases between them. DNA of the CDR3: TGCAGTGCTCTGGAGCCAGATACGCAGTATTTT. Residues: CSALEPDTQYF.

The chain links TRBV6-5 to TRBJ2-4; 9 bases match TRBD1. The V and J ends lost 7 bases and 1 base, in that order; junction bases with no gene match: 2. Germline V gene data show CDR1 as MNHEY and CDR2 as SVGAGI. The CDR3 is made up of 14 amino acids. This CDR3 reads CASTGQGAKNIQYF. CDR3 coding DNA: TGTGCCAGCACTGGACAGGGGGCCAAAAACATTCAGTACTTC.

V usage is TRBV5-4 and J usage is TRBJ2-7; 11 bases fit TRBD2. Germline V gene sequence: CDR1 SGHNT, CDR2 YYREEE (reference sequence). The J segment lost 6 bases and the V segment lost 4 bases, leaving 6 bases of the junction unmatched. The CDR3 spans 14 residues. CDR3 nucleotide sequence: TGTGCCAGCAGCCCGGGACTAGCGGCCGCCGAGCAGTACTTC. Amino acids: CASSPGLAAAEQYF.

The chain couples TRBV9 to TRBJ2-5; D call uncertain. CDR3 length equals 14 residues. Trimming cost V 0 bases and J 0 bases, with 6 bases left between them. CDR1 is SGDLS, CDR2 YYNGEE, per germline. The CDR3 protein is CASSVEGNQETQYF. Here the CDR3 DNA reads TGTGCCAGCAGCGTAGAGGGCAACCAAGAGACCCAGTACTTC.

The chain links TRBV7-8 to TRBJ2-7; 14 bases are shared with TRBD2. This CDR3 is 17 amino acids long. V was clipped by 2 bases and J by 6 bases; unmatched bases: 9. Germline values: CDR1 SGHVS, CDR2 FQNEAQ. The CDR3 nucleotides read TGTGCCAGCAGCTTAACCCTGGGACTAGCGGGAGTCCTCGAGCAGTACTTC. Amino acids: CASSLTLGLAGVLEQYF.

The rearrangement links TRBV30 to TRBJ2-7; no firm D call. The CDR3 length is 13 residues. Germline lookup yields CDR1 GTSNPN and CDR2 SVGIG (reference sequence). Trimming shortened V by 2 bases and J by 2 bases, and 10 bases separated the two germline ends. In DNA, the CDR3 is TGTGCCTGGAGTTATGGGCTAACCTACGAGCAGTACTTC. It codes for CAWSYGLTYEQYF.

This chain links TRBV2 with TRBJ1-5; D gene ambiguous. V was cut by 8 bases and J by 0 bases, with 14 bases left in between. The germline gives CDR1 SNHLY, CDR2 FYNNEI. This CDR3 has 15 residues. CDR3 protein: CASGDHIYSNQPQHF. CDR3 bases: TGTGCCAGCGGCGATCACATCTATAGCAATCAGCCCCAGCATTTT.

This chain connects TRBV7-8 to TRBJ1-5; no clear D. V was trimmed by 1 base and J by 0 bases, leaving 10 bases between them. This CDR3 has 16 amino acids. The germline V gene has CDR1 SGHVS and CDR2 FQNEAQ. CDR3 in DNA: TGTGCCAGCAGCTTAGTTTACAGCCTTAGCAATCAGCCCCAGCATTTT. Translation: CASSLVYSLSNQPQHF.

The V and J genes are TRBV6-1 and TRBJ1-1; D is uncertain. CDR1 MNHNS and CDR2 SASEGT come from the germline V gene. Trimming took 8 bases from V and 7 from J, leaving 11 bases between them. This CDR3 contains 11 residues. In DNA form, the CDR3 reads TGTGCCAGCGGGTTAGAGAGTGAAGCTTTCTTT. It yields the protein CASGLESEAFF.

The chain carries TRBV4-1 and TRBJ2-5, with TRBD2 as a possible D gene (6 bases). CDR3 length equals 15 residues. Trimming pared 4 bases from V and 1 base from J, leaving 13 bases between. Germline-derived CDR1 and CDR2 are MGHRA and YSYEKL. The CDR3 spells CASSPGMGGQETQYF. The CDR3 DNA reads as TGCGCCAGCAGCCCAGGGATGGGGGGCCAAGAGACCCAGTACTTC.

The gene calls are TRBV7-6 and TRBJ2-3; tentative D call: TRBD2 (5 bases). CDR3 size: 14 residues. Germline values: CDR1 SGHVS, CDR2 FNYEAQ. V was trimmed by 5 bases and J by 5 bases, leaving 14 bases between them. CDR3 DNA sequence: TGTGCCAGCAGCGGATCGGAGGCGGAAGATACGCAGTATTTT. Its translation: CASSGSEAEDTQYF.

J is TRBJ2-7 and V is TRBV2; D is ambiguous. Germline V gene lookup returns CDR1 SNHLY and CDR2 FYNNEI. V was pared by 5 bases and J by 1 base, with 9 bases between. The CDR3 covers 13 residues. The CDR3 sequence is CASSPTPSYEQYF. The CDR3 nucleotides are TGTGCCAGCAGTCCGACTCCGTCCTACGAGCAGTACTTC.

The genes are TRBV10-3 and TRBJ2-2; D tentatively fits TRBD1 or TRBD2 (6 bases each). Trimming removed 2 bases at V and 0 bases at J, with 10 bases between. Looked up from germline, CDR1 is ENHRY and CDR2 is SYGVKD. This CDR3 region has 16 residues. The CDR3 loop is CAISEHGGSNTGELFF. The DNA for the CDR3 is TGTGCCATCAGTGAGCACGGGGGCTCGAACACCGGGGAGCTGTTTTTT.

V and J are TRBV28 and TRBJ2-5; TRBD1 agrees at 9 bases. The germline V gene has CDR1 MDHEN and CDR2 SYDVKM. V trimming: 3 bases; J trimming: 7 bases; junction bases outside the gene matches: 9. The CDR3 consists of 15 residues. The CDR3 DNA is TGTGCCAGCAGTTTCCCCGGGACAGGGAAGGGGACCCAGTACTTC. Protein product: CASSFPGTGKGTQYF.

This rearrangement joins TRBV20-1 to TRBJ1-2, with 8 bases aligning to TRBD1. V was pared by 4 bases and J by 9 bases, with 4 bases of the junction left unmatched. The CDR3 is 11 residues long. Germline V gene lookup returns CDR1 DFQATT and CDR2 SNEGSKA (reference sequence). The CDR3 is CSAIRGLSYTF. For the CDR3, the DNA is TGCAGTGCTATCAGGGGGCTTAGCTACACCTTC.

This clone was counted once. The chain carries TRBV6-1 and TRBJ2-6; D is unresolved. Trimming pared 8 bases from V and 5 bases from J, leaving 4 bases between. CDR3 length equals 11 residues. Germline CDR1 MNHNS, CDR2 SASEGT. This CDR3 reads CASHRANVLTF. CDR3 coding DNA: TGTGCCAGCCATAGGGCCAACGTCCTGACTTTC.

The V gene is TRBV7-9, the J gene TRBJ2-2, with 14 bases matching TRBD2. The CDR3 length is 17 residues. After removal of 11 bases from V and 5 bases from J, the junction contained 13 bases not matched to a gene. Germline CDR1 SEHNR, CDR2 FQNEAQ (reference sequence). In DNA form, the CDR3 reads TGTGCCGCCCCGGGACTAGCGGGAGATTTAGGGACCGGGGAGCTGTTTTTT. Protein: CAAPGLAGDLGTGELFF.

This clone was counted once. The chain employs TRBV6-1 and TRBJ1-5; a weak D match, TRBD1 (5 bases). CDR3 length equals 14 residues. Germline V lookup: CDR1 MNHNS, CDR2 SASEGT. With 4 bases removed from V and 8 bases from J, the gap between germline ends came to 15 bases. Here the CDR3 DNA reads TGTGCCAGCAGTGTCGATGGGTTAGGGGAGCCCCAGCATTTT. Encoded protein: CASSVDGLGEPQHF.

The gene calls are TRBV30 and TRBJ2-1; TRBD2 might be the D (6 bases). This CDR3 region has 14 residues. V was shortened by 4 bases and J by 4 bases, with 14 bases between the two germline ends. The germline V gene encodes CDR1 GTSNPN and CDR2 SVGIG (reference sequence). The CDR3 protein is CAWNELSGYNEQFF. Here the CDR3 DNA reads TGTGCCTGGAACGAACTTAGCGGTTACAATGAGCAGTTCTTC.

The chain recombines TRBV30 with TRBJ1-5, with D hard to call. Trimming took off 2 bases at V and 6 bases at J, with 11 bases between the two ends. Germline CDR1 is GTSNPN and CDR2 is SVGIG (reference sequence). The CDR3 covers 13 residues. The CDR3 sequence is CAWSYSWGQPQHF. The CDR3 DNA sequence: TGTGCCTGGAGTTATTCCTGGGGTCAGCCCCAGCATTTT.

This chain connects TRBV5-1 to TRBJ2-5, with D perhaps being TRBD1 or TRBD2 (5 bases each). This CDR3 is built from 14 residues. V lost 6 bases to trimming and J lost 1 base, with 13 bases between them. Germline-derived CDR1 and CDR2 are SGHRS and YFSETQ. DNA for the CDR3: TGCGCCAGCACCCTCCGGGGCAGCCAAGAGACCCAGTACTTC. It yields the protein CASTLRGSQETQYF.